This paragraph reports one TCR beta chain. This entry is derived from a study of cytomegalovirus exposure and HLA in healthy donors. PCR primers comprised 60 Vbeta and 13 Jbeta primers. Using immunoSEQ multiplex PCR, the repertoire was profiled, and TCRdb retains in-frame clones only, with some absent. The sample totals some 70,000 clones. The germline V gene has CDR1 SGDLS and CDR2 YYNGEE. The germline V and J ends were trimmed by 4 bases and 0 bases, with 18 bases remaining between them. The CDR3 sequence is 17 residues long. Input material: PBMCs. The sequence was collected from a female donor in good health and CMV-seropositive. This sequence joins TRBV9 and TRBJ2-3, with a weak D call TRBD2 (5 bases). The CDR3: CASSPRGSVDSTDTQYF. The CDR3 bases are TGTGCCAGCAGCCCCCGGGGTAGCGTTGATAGCACAGATACGCAGTATTTT.